A single sample is the source of the 26 T cell receptor beta chains below, sequenced in a study of CD8 T cells in Susac syndrome. An input of roughly 0.45 to 1 ug of RNA was subjected to reverse transcription using random hexamers. TCRdb ran MiXCR on the immunoSEQ multiplex PCR reads and lists one entry per CDR3 protein. The sample shows around 200,000 distinct CDR3 sequences, under 97% of them seen only once. The sequenced sample was CD4+ T cells from PBMCs. The receptors shown here come from a human donor with Susac syndrome.

The gene calls are TRBV30 and TRBJ1-2, with D unclear. This CDR3 has 15 amino acids. V lost 5 bases, J lost 5 bases, and 21 bases lay in between. Germline V gene data show CDR1 as GTSNPN and CDR2 as SVGIG (reference sequence). The CDR3, as DNA: TGTGCCTGGGTAACATCGGCCTCCGAGCGGTATGGCTACACCTTC. Encoded protein: CAWVTSASERYGYTF.

This clonotype was picked up one time. This chain uses TRBV4-2 with TRBJ1-5, with 7 bases lining up with TRBD1. CDR3 length equals 17 residues. CDR1 is LGHNA, CDR2 YNFKEQ, per germline. Trimming removed 3 bases from V and 5 bases from J; junction bases left unmatched: 13. CDR3 loop: CASSHVSSTGSHQPQHF. In nucleotides, the CDR3 is TGTGCCAGCAGCCACGTGTCATCGACAGGGAGTCATCAGCCCCAGCATTTT.

The chain couples TRBV4-3 to TRBJ2-1; D perhaps matches TRBD2 (5 bases). Trimming removed 4 bases from V and 5 bases from J, with 9 bases in between. The CDR3 extends over 13 amino acids. The germline V gene has CDR1 LGHNA and CDR2 YSLEER. The CDR3 coding sequence is TGCGCCAGCAGCCTCTCCGGGGACAATGAGCAGTTCTTC. Translated, it gives CASSLSGDNEQFF.

The CDR3 spells CASSPLEGVTDTQYF. The CDR3 DNA reads TGTGCCAGCAGTCCATTGGAGGGGGTGACAGATACGCAGTATTTT. V gene TRBV7-9 combines with J gene TRBJ2-3; D may correspond to TRBD1 or TRBD2 (6 bases each). This CDR3 is built from 15 residues. Germline CDR1 and CDR2: SEHNR and FQNEAQ (reference sequence). V lost 6 bases and J lost 3, with 16 bases in between. Looking up the rest from reference TRBV7-9 and TRBJ2-3 gives the full variable domain: DTGVSQNPRHKITKRGQNVTFRCDPISEHNRLYWYRQTLGQGPEFLTYFQNEAQLEKSRLLSDRFSAERPKGSFSTLEIQRTEQGDSAMYLCASSPLEGVTDTQYFGPGTRLTVL.

The V gene is TRBV20-1, the J gene TRBJ1-2; 9 positions match TRBD1. CDR1 is DFQATT and CDR2 is SNEGSKA in the germline V gene (reference sequence). The CDR3 sequence is 15 residues long. V lost 3 bases, J lost 4 bases, and 9 bases stayed unmatched. CDR3 sequence: CSASRRGQGGYGYTF. The DNA of the CDR3 is TGCAGTGCTAGCAGAAGGGGACAGGGAGGCTATGGCTACACCTTC.

V gene TRBV15 combines with J gene TRBJ2-2; 10 nucleotides align to TRBD1. Germline-derived CDR1 and CDR2 are LNHNV and YYDKDF (reference sequence). Germline trimming cut 6 bases from V and 7 bases from J; bases unmatched to any gene: 8. CDR3 length: 15 amino acids. CDR3 loop: CATRDRGRSFGELFF. CDR3 nucleotides: TGTGCCACCAGAGACAGGGGGCGTTCGTTCGGGGAGCTGTTTTTT.

This sequence joins TRBV4-3 and TRBJ1-2; no firm D call. This CDR3 region has 13 residues. Per germline, CDR1 LGHNA and CDR2 YSLEER. V lost 0 bases and J 8 bases, leaving 10 bases between the germline ends. This CDR3 is CASSQDTREGYTF. The CDR3 DNA reads TGCGCCAGCAGCCAAGACACCCGGGAGGGCTACACCTTC.

The V gene is TRBV15, the J gene TRBJ1-6, with D tentatively TRBD1 (5 bases). The CDR3 contains 14 residues. With 0 bases removed from V and 9 bases from J, the gap between germline ends came to 9 bases. The germline V gene has CDR1 LNHNV and CDR2 YYDKDF (reference sequence). CDR3 region: CATSRDRVGSPLHF. CDR3 in DNA: TGTGCCACCAGCAGAGACAGGGTTGGTTCACCCCTCCACTTT.

This chain connects TRBV30 to TRBJ2-5, with a possible D match to TRBD2 (6 bases). Trimming pared 7 bases from V and 6 bases from J, leaving 9 bases between. The CDR3 sequence is 10 residues long. The germline V gene encodes CDR1 GTSNPN and CDR2 SVGIG (reference sequence). The CDR3 coding sequence is TGTGCCTCGGGAGCAAAGACCCAGTACTTC. Protein: CASGAKTQYF.

This chain links TRBV19 with TRBJ1-2; D possibly corresponds to TRBD1 (6 bases). The CDR3 totals 14 residues. V lost 6 bases to trimming and J lost 0 bases, with 11 bases between them. CDR1 LNHDA and CDR2 SQIVND come from the germline V gene (reference sequence). In DNA, the CDR3 is TGTGCCAGTAGGAAGGACAGAGCTAACTATGGCTACACCTTC. Translating it yields CASRKDRANYGYTF.

This clonotype occurred once. The chain carries TRBV20-1 and TRBJ2-7, with 8 bases that match TRBD2. This CDR3 has 11 amino acids. The germline gives CDR1 DFQATT, CDR2 SNEGSKA (reference sequence). The trim removed 6 bases at V and 6 bases at J, leaving 4 bases unmatched. CDR3 amino acids: CSAPAGGEQYF. The CDR3 nucleotides read TGCAGTGCCCCGGCGGGGGGCGAGCAGTACTTC.

This rearrangement joins TRBV5-5 to TRBJ1-6, with 8 bases identical to TRBD1. The germline gives CDR1 SGHKS, CDR2 YYEKEE (reference sequence). With 4 bases clipped from V and 7 bases from J, the junction kept 4 bases outside the gene matches. The CDR3 has 14 amino acids. CDR3 region: CASSVTGDNSPLHF. CDR3 in DNA: TGTGCCAGCAGCGTGACAGGGGACAATTCACCCCTCCACTTT.

The V call is TRBV4-1, the J call TRBJ2-1; a weak D match, TRBD2 (7 bases). Per the germline V gene, CDR1 is MGHRA and CDR2 is YSYEKL. The CDR3 is made up of 15 amino acids. The germline V and J ends were trimmed by 4 bases and 4 bases, with 14 bases remaining between them. The CDR3 DNA follows: TGCGCCAGCAGCCGAGGAGGGGGGGTTTACAATGAGCAGTTCTTC. Its translation: CASSRGGGVYNEQFF.

This rearrangement joins TRBV29-1 to TRBJ2-1; a weak D match, TRBD2 (5 bases). Between the trimmed V and J ends, which lost 5 bases and 7 bases, there was a span of 24 bases. This CDR3 is built from 16 residues. Per germline, CDR1 SQVTM and CDR2 ANQGSEA. As DNA, the CDR3 is TGCAGCGTTACCGCCGCGCCCGGACTGATCGGAAATGAGCAGTTCTTC. It codes for CSVTAAPGLIGNEQFF.

The chain has TRBV20-1 and TRBJ1-5; D remains unclear. This CDR3 is built from 12 residues. CDR1 and CDR2 (germline): DFQATT, SNEGSKA (reference sequence). V lost 2 bases to trimming and J lost 0 bases, with 2 bases between them. In DNA, the CDR3 is TGCAGTGCTAGACATAGCAATCAGCCCCAGCATTTT. Its protein is CSARHSNQPQHF.

J is TRBJ2-3 and V is TRBV29-1; 14 bases agree with TRBD2. Germline V gene lookup returns CDR1 SQVTM and CDR2 ANQGSEA. V shed 2 bases, J shed 7 bases, and the junction held 11 bases outside the gene matches. The CDR3 sequence is 17 residues long. CDR3 nucleotides: TGCAGCGTTGAAAAGTCCGGGACTAGCGGGGGCCCCTATACGCAGTATTTT. Encoded protein: CSVEKSGTSGGPYTQYF.

This chain connects TRBV6-1 to TRBJ2-1; D gene ambiguous. The V gene lost 6 bases and the J gene lost 2 bases, with 20 bases spanning the gap. Germline V lookup: CDR1 MNHNS, CDR2 SASEGT. The CDR3 is 17 amino acids. The CDR3 DNA reads TGTGCCAGCAGCATAAAGGCGTCCTTCCCCGCCTACAATGAGCAGTTCTTC. Its translation is CASSIKASFPAYNEQFF.

The J gene is TRBJ2-4, the V gene TRBV30, with 8 positions matching TRBD2. The CDR3 covers 15 residues. V lost 2 bases to trimming and J lost 0 bases; unmatched junction nucleotides: 3. CDR1 is GTSNPN and CDR2 is SVGIG in the germline V gene (reference sequence). The CDR3 spells CAWSIGGVAKNIQYF. The CDR3 nucleotides read TGTGCCTGGAGTATCGGGGGGGTAGCCAAAAACATTCAGTACTTC. Looking up the rest from reference TRBV30 and TRBJ2-4 gives the full variable domain: SQTIHQWPATLVQPVGSPLSLECTVEGTSNPNLYWYRQAAGRGLQLLFYSVGIGQISSEVPQNLSASRPQDRQFILSSKKLLLSDSGFYLCAWSIGGVAKNIQYFGAGTRLSVL.

The chain is built from TRBV3-1 and TRBJ2-2; D ambiguous. V lost 1 base, J lost 7 bases, and 4 bases lay in between. The germline CDR1 and CDR2 sequences are LGHDT and YNNKEL (reference sequence). CDR3 size: 12 residues. CDR3 region: CASSQAGGELFF. CDR3 DNA: TGTGCCAGCAGCCAAGCGGGCGGGGAGCTGTTTTTT.

This chain connects TRBV11-2 to TRBJ2-7, with D possibly matching TRBD2 (6 bases). V lost 5 bases and J lost 4, with 15 bases in between. Germline CDR1 reads SGHAT; CDR2 reads FQNNGV. The CDR3 is 14 residues long. The CDR3 coding sequence is TGTGCCAGCAGCATTCCGGGACTCCTATACGAGCAGTACTTC. This codes for CASSIPGLLYEQYF.

The V and J genes are TRBV6-2 or TRBV6-3 and TRBJ2-5; perhaps TRBD2 as D (5 bases). V was clipped by 6 bases and J by 2 bases, with 16 bases between them. The CDR3 has 15 residues. Germline V gives CDR1 MNHEY, CDR2 SVGEGT. The CDR3 reads CASSFSGIRQETQYF. CDR3 nucleotide sequence: TGTGCCAGCAGCTTCTCGGGGATACGACAAGAGACCCAGTACTTC.

The J gene is TRBJ1-6, the V gene TRBV7-2; weak D call: TRBD1 (5 bases). CDR1 SGHTA and CDR2 FQGNSA come from the germline V gene. This CDR3 is 15 amino acids long. V was trimmed by 3 bases and J by 9 bases, leaving 15 bases between them. CDR3 DNA sequence: TGTGCCAGCAGCTTCGCGACAGCCTCGGGTTCACCCCTCCACTTT. Its protein is CASSFATASGSPLHF.

V usage is TRBV5-1 and J usage is TRBJ2-3; the match to TRBD1 covers 8 bases. Trimming cost V 5 bases and J 5 bases; bases outside gene matches: 10. The CDR3 loop spans 15 amino acids. The germline CDR1 and CDR2 sequences are SGHRS and YFSETQ. The CDR3 nucleotides read TGCGCCAGCAGTTCTGGACAGGGCCAGATAGATACGCAGTATTTT. Amino acids: CASSSGQGQIDTQYF.

CDR3 DNA sequence: TGTGCCAGTAGTACCGACAGGGGTTCCTACAATGAGCAGTTCTTC. Residues: CASSTDRGSYNEQFF. The V call is TRBV19, the J call TRBJ2-1; 8 nucleotides match TRBD1. This CDR3 is built from 15 residues. V lost 4 bases, J lost 1 base, and 3 bases stayed unmatched. Germline CDR1 reads LNHDA; CDR2 reads SQIVND (reference sequence).

V is TRBV11-2 and J is TRBJ2-6; perhaps TRBD1 as D (6 bases). The germline gives CDR1 SGHAT, CDR2 FQNNGV. V lost 5 bases, J lost 1 base, and 18 bases lay in between. The CDR3 totals 18 residues. As DNA, the CDR3 is TGTGCCAGCAGCCCGATCCGGGACAATCAGTCTGGGGCCAACGTCCTGACTTTC. It is translated as CASSPIRDNQSGANVLTF.

This clonotype was counted once. This rearrangement joins TRBV29-1 to TRBJ2-3; D is perhaps TRBD2 (5 bases). V lost 1 base to trimming and J lost 7 bases, with 12 bases between them. The CDR3 is 13 residues long. Germline-derived CDR1 and CDR2 are SQVTM and ANQGSEA. The CDR3 reads CSVEVLAKYTQYF. CDR3 nucleotide sequence: TGCAGCGTTGAAGTCCTAGCAAAATATACGCAGTATTTT.